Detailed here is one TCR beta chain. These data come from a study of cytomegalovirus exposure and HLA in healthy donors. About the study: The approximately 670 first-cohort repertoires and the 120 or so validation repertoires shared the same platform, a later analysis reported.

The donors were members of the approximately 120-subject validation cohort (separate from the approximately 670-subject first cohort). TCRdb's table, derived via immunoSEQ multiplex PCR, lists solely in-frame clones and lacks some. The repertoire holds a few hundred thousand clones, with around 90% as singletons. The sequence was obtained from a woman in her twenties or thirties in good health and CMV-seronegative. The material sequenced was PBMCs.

The CDR3 DNA is TGTGCCAGCAGCTTGCGTCCCCTAGCGGGACCCACAGATACGCAGTATTTT. It codes for CASSLRPLAGPTDTQYF. The V call is TRBV5-5, the J call TRBJ2-3; 9 bases agree with TRBD2. The CDR3 consists of 17 residues. The trim removed 1 base at V and 2 bases at J, leaving 8 bases unmatched. Germline lookup yields CDR1 SGHKS and CDR2 YYEKEE (reference sequence).